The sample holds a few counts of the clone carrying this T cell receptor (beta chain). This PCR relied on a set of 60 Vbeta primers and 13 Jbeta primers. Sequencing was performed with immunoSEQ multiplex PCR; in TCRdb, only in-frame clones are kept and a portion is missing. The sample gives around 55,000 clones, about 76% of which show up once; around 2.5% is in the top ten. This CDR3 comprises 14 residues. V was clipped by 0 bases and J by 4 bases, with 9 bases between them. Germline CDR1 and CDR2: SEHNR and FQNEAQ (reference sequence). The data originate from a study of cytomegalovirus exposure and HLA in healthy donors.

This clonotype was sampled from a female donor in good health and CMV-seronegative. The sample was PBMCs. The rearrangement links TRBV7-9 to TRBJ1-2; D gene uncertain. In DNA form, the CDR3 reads TGTGCCAGCAGCTTAGCGTCAGACATCTATGGCTACACCTTC. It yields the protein CASSLASDIYGYTF. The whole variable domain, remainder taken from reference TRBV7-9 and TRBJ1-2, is DTGVSQNPRHKITKRGQNVTFRCDPISEHNRLYWYRQTLGQGPEFLTYFQNEAQLEKSRLLSDRFSAERPKGSFSTLEIQRTEQGDSAMYLCASSLASDIYGYTFGSGTRLTVV.